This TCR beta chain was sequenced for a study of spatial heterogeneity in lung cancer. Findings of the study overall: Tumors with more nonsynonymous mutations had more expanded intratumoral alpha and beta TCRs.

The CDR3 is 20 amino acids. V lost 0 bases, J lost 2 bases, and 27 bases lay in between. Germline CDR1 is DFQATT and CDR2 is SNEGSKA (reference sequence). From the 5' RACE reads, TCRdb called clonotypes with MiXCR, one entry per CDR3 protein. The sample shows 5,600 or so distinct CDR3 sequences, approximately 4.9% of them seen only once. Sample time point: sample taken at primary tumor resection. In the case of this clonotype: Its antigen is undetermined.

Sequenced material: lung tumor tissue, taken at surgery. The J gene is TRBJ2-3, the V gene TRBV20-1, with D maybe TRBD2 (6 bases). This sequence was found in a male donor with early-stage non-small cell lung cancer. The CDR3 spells CSARDFGRAGKMTSTDTQYF. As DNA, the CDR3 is TGCAGTGCTAGAGATTTTGGTCGGGCGGGGAAAATGACTTCCACAGATACGCAGTATTTT.